This T cell receptor (beta chain) was captured by sequencing in a study of blood T cell repertoires in COVID-19. Study-level background: There were acute and convalescent COVID-19 samples, and they came from the United States, Italy and Spain. PBMCs, B-cell-depleted T cells, or T cells provided the cDNA or gDNA that made up the material.

Authors' processing steps: Amplification of reference gene primers was used by the study to estimate nucleated cell counts. Only in-frame clones appear in the TCRdb table, and some are missing; sequencing was by immunoSEQ multiplex PCR. V, J and clone size are those of that table, while D and trimming were read from the DNA. The table records about 250,000 clones, around 86% of them present only once. This clone came up once. CDR3 length: 18 amino acids. V shed 5 bases and J 5 bases; nucleotides not matched to a gene: 12. CDR1 and CDR2 (germline): MNHEY, SMNVEV (reference sequence). The chain has TRBV27 and TRBJ2-3, with 14 bases fitting TRBD2. Sequencing was done on a sample of peripheral blood. This clonotype was obtained from a woman aged 55-69 years who had recovered from COVID-19. The CDR3 sequence is CASSRPGLAGAGGDTQYF. In nucleotides, the CDR3 is TGTGCCAGCAGTCGTCCGGGACTAGCGGGGGCCGGAGGAGATACGCAGTATTTT.